A single sample gave rise to the 25 T cell receptor beta chains below, sequenced in a study of T cell changes during pregnancy in multiple sclerosis (dated by TCRdb to about 2019). The library was made by the immunoSEQ multiplex PCR assay. The immuneACCESS repertoire file appears here via TCRdb, limited to in-frame rearrangements. These files lack a portion of the clones; in checked studies, under half of the deficit traces to unresolved V genes, and the cause of the others is not known. The sample has around 69,000 clones on record, approximately 90% of them singletons. The ten largest make up 1.4% of the sample. Sequencing was performed on peripheral blood, taken in the third trimester of pregnancy. These receptors were collected from a female donor with multiple sclerosis, enrolled in a pregnancy study.

The chain joins TRBV6-1 to TRBJ2-3; perhaps TRBD1 as D (5 bases). The CDR3 covers 14 residues. Germline lookup yields CDR1 MNHNS and CDR2 SASEGT. The V end was cut by 0 bases, the J end by 7 bases, with 11 bases between. The CDR3 bases are TGTGCCAGCAGTGAAGCGCTGGGGCTACATACGCAGTATTTT. This gives the protein CASSEALGLHTQYF.

J is TRBJ2-2 and V is TRBV5-1; 15 nucleotides match TRBD2. The CDR3 extends over 16 amino acids. V dropped 3 bases and J dropped 6; count of bases not matched to a gene: 3. Germline CDR1 SGHRS, CDR2 YFSETQ. The CDR3 is CASSSGLAGGPGELFF. In nucleotides, the CDR3 is TGCGCCAGCAGCTCCGGACTAGCGGGGGGGCCCGGGGAGCTGTTTTTT.

The V and J genes are TRBV5-1 and TRBJ2-7, with unresolved D. Germline V gives CDR1 SGHRS, CDR2 YFSETQ. Trimming took 0 bases from V and 3 from J, leaving 7 bases between them. This CDR3 contains 13 residues. The CDR3 sequence: CASSLGGGYEQYF. The CDR3 region has the DNA TGCGCCAGCAGCTTGGGAGGCGGCTACGAGCAGTACTTC.

The chain links TRBV9 to TRBJ2-2; D possibly corresponds to TRBD2 (6 bases). CDR1 SGDLS and CDR2 YYNGEE come from the germline V gene. V gave up 2 bases and J gave up 2 bases, with 16 bases separating them. The CDR3 runs to 17 residues. This CDR3 reads CASSVLGDSRNTGELFF. CDR3 DNA: TGTGCCAGCAGCGTCTTGGGGGACTCGAGAAACACCGGGGAGCTGTTTTTT.

This chain connects TRBV6-6 to TRBJ2-2; a weak D match, TRBD1 (6 bases). Trimming stripped 7 bases from V and 4 bases from J, with 16 bases between. CDR3 length equals 15 residues. Germline V gene data show CDR1 as MNHNY and CDR2 as SVGAGI (reference sequence). The CDR3 DNA sequence: TGTGCCAGCACTTCACAGGGCCGGGGCACCGGGGAGCTGTTTTTT. It is translated as CASTSQGRGTGELFF.

In this sample, this clone turned up a few times. The J gene is TRBJ1-6, the V gene TRBV9, with 8 bases that match TRBD1. CDR1 is SGDLS, CDR2 YYNGEE, per germline. With 4 bases clipped from V and 0 bases from J, the junction kept 3 bases outside the gene matches. The CDR3 extends over 16 amino acids. The CDR3 region is CASSRQGSSYNSPLHF. The DNA for the CDR3 is TGTGCCAGCAGCCGACAGGGGAGCTCCTATAATTCACCCCTCCACTTT.

The chain carries TRBV30 and TRBJ1-6, with 9 nucleotides matching TRBD1. V gave up 5 bases and J gave up 5 bases; unmatched junction bases: 13. This CDR3 region has 17 residues. Per germline, CDR1 GTSNPN and CDR2 SVGIG (reference sequence). The CDR3 DNA reads TGTGCCTGGGGTGCCGGGACAGGGTTCCCTAATAATTCACCCCTCCACTTT. Translated: CAWGAGTGFPNNSPLHF.

This chain joins TRBV7-2 and TRBJ2-5; D may be TRBD1 (5 bases). V was shortened by 1 base and J by 1 base, with 13 bases between the two germline ends. The CDR3 totals 16 residues. Germline V CDR1 and CDR2: SGHTA, FQGNSA. The CDR3 DNA sequence: TGTGCCAGCAGCTTAGGGGTTGGGGCCTCCCAAGAGACCCAGTACTTC. Protein: CASSLGVGASQETQYF.

This clone was observed a few times. The chain employs TRBV9 and TRBJ1-2; D possibly corresponds to TRBD1 (5 bases). Germline V CDR1 and CDR2: SGDLS, YYNGEE. CDR3 size: 14 residues. V was trimmed by 4 bases and J by 4 bases, leaving 14 bases between them. In DNA form, the CDR3 reads TGTGCCAGCAGCCCTAGGGGAGGGGCCTATGGCTACACCTTC. Protein: CASSPRGGAYGYTF.

This chain uses TRBV7-2 with TRBJ2-5, with 9 bases matching TRBD1. Germline V gives CDR1 SGHTA, CDR2 FQGNSA. CDR3 length: 13 amino acids. After removal of 5 bases from V and 4 bases from J, the junction contained 2 bases not matched to a gene. The CDR3 coding sequence is TGTGCCAGCAGCCCGGGACAGGGAGAGACCCAGTACTTC. This translates into CASSPGQGETQYF.

The chain couples TRBV9 to TRBJ2-5; 8 positions match TRBD2. The CDR3 consists of 14 residues. Germline CDR1 reads SGDLS; CDR2 reads YYNGEE. V gave up 4 bases and J gave up 3 bases; unmatched junction bases: 5. CDR3 loop: CASSPGLVKETQYF. DNA of the CDR3: TGTGCCAGCAGCCCGGGACTAGTCAAAGAGACCCAGTACTTC.

The V and J genes are TRBV21-1 and TRBJ2-1; the D call of TRBD1 is as the table states it, not checked on the DNA. TRBV21-1 has pseudogene status. This CDR3 has 16 amino acids. CDR3 in DNA: TGTGCCAGCAGCAAACAGGGGGCCCTCCCAATCTATGAGCAGTTCTTC. It is translated as CASSKQGALPIYEQFF.

The V and J genes are TRBV7-8 and TRBJ1-1; TRBD1 might be the D (5 bases). CDR1 is SGHVS and CDR2 is FQNEAQ in the germline V gene. Deletions cut 1 base from V and 0 bases from J, with 9 bases between. This CDR3 is 15 amino acids long. CDR3 residues: CASSLGRGMNTEAFF. The CDR3 bases are TGTGCCAGCAGCTTAGGGCGGGGCATGAACACTGAAGCTTTCTTT. Supplemented by reference TRBV7-8 and TRBJ1-1, the full variable domain reads GAGVSQSPRYKVAKRGQDVALRCDPISGHVSLFWYQQALGQGPEFLTYFQNEAQLDKSGLPSDRFFAERPEGSVSTLKIQRTQQEDSAVYLCASSLGRGMNTEAFFGQGTRLTVV.

The CDR3, as DNA: TGTGCCAGCAAGACACCTAACTATGGCTACACCTTC. This translates into CASKTPNYGYTF. The chain combines TRBV5-4 with TRBJ1-2; D uncertain. V was clipped by 6 bases and J by 0 bases, with 6 bases between them. CDR1 and CDR2 (germline): SGHNT, YYREEE (reference sequence). There are 12 residues in the CDR3.

Comments on this clone: The junction departs from the called germline gene at one end, perhaps through a read error. This chain joins TRBV19 and TRBJ1-1; 8 bases align to TRBD1. This CDR3 is built from 15 residues. The germline V gene encodes CDR1 LNHDA and CDR2 SQIVND (reference sequence). CDR3 in amino acids: CASSMGQVGNAEAFF. As DNA, the CDR3 is TGTGCCAGTAGTATGGGACAGGTGGGGAACGCTGAAGCTTTCTTT.

The rearrangement uses TRBV7-8 and TRBJ2-2, with 7 bases that match TRBD1. Germline lookup yields CDR1 SGHVS and CDR2 FQNEAQ. The CDR3 loop spans 18 amino acids. Trimming removed 5 bases from V and 0 bases from J; junction bases left unmatched: 12. The CDR3 is CASSKGGVLSSNTGELFF. The CDR3 nucleotides are TGTGCCAGCAGCAAAGGGGGCGTTTTGTCCTCGAACACCGGGGAGCTGTTTTTT.

This clone was observed once. At one boundary the junction diverges from the germline segment, which might be a read error. The chain employs TRBV11-2 and TRBJ1-3; D is unresolved. Per germline, CDR1 SGHAT and CDR2 FQNNGV. The CDR3 covers 12 residues. In nucleotides, the CDR3 is TGTGCCAGCAGCCAGGAGGCGCGGCAGAGACATTTT. Translated, it gives CASSQEARQRHF.

The chain carries TRBV9 and TRBJ1-3, with 7 bases identical to TRBD1. Looked up from germline, CDR1 is SGDLS and CDR2 is YYNGEE. Trimming cost V 3 bases and J 9 bases; bases outside gene matches: 15. The CDR3 is 16 amino acids. The CDR3 protein is CASSGQVGRQGGTIYF. The DNA for the CDR3 is TGTGCCAGCAGCGGGCAGGTGGGCCGACAGGGAGGCACCATATATTTT. The variable domain in full, completed from reference TRBV9 and TRBJ1-3, reads DSGVTQTPKHLITATGQRVTLRCSPRSGDLSVYWYQQSLDQGLQFLIQYYNGEERAKGNILERFSAQQFPDLHSELNLSSLELGDSALYFCASSGQVGRQGGTIYFGEGSWLTVV.

The chain joins TRBV9 to TRBJ1-6; D is ambiguous. With 3 bases removed from V and 9 bases from J, the gap between germline ends came to 13 bases. This CDR3 spans 14 amino acids. Germline CDR1 and CDR2: SGDLS and YYNGEE. The CDR3 DNA reads TGTGCCAGCAGCGAGCGGCCTGGGCTTTCACCCCTCCACTTT. Its translation: CASSERPGLSPLHF.

V and J are TRBV10-3 and TRBJ2-1, with 8 bases aligning to TRBD2. Trimming took 4 bases from V and 9 from J; bases not matched to a gene: 11. Germline lookup yields CDR1 ENHRY and CDR2 SYGVKD. This CDR3 is 15 amino acids long. CDR3 residues: CAISGASGSPGEQFF. The DNA for the CDR3 is TGTGCCATCAGTGGGGCTAGCGGGTCCCCTGGTGAGCAGTTCTTC.

V gene TRBV9 combines with J gene TRBJ2-3; 8 bases are a match to TRBD1. Germline V gene lookup returns CDR1 SGDLS and CDR2 YYNGEE. The length of the CDR3 is 18 residues. Trimming removed 2 bases from V and 5 bases from J; junction bases left unmatched: 16. The CDR3 DNA sequence: TGTGCCAGCAGCGTCACCTTTCGGGGGACAGGTCTTGGAGATACGCAGTATTTT. Translated: CASSVTFRGTGLGDTQYF.

The chain has TRBV5-4 and TRBJ2-1, with 10 bases lining up with TRBD1. V lost 5 bases to trimming and J lost 5 bases; unmatched junction nucleotides: 7. Per the germline V gene, CDR1 is SGHNT and CDR2 is YYREEE (reference sequence). The CDR3 covers 15 residues. CDR3 sequence: CASSTGTGANNEQFF. The CDR3 coding sequence is TGTGCCAGCAGTACCGGGACAGGGGCGAACAATGAGCAGTTCTTC.

This rearrangement joins TRBV4-2 to TRBJ2-3; perhaps TRBD1 as D (5 bases). This CDR3 has 15 amino acids. V was cut by 4 bases and J by 4 bases, with 15 bases left in between. The germline CDR1 and CDR2 sequences are LGHNA and YNFKEQ. The CDR3 sequence: CASSPRVPTADTQYF. The DNA of the CDR3 is TGTGCCAGCAGCCCCCGGGTACCGACAGCAGATACGCAGTATTTT.

The rearrangement joins TRBV7-3 to TRBJ2-5, with D perhaps matching TRBD1 (6 bases). This CDR3 has 14 amino acids. Germline CDR1 SGHTA, CDR2 FQGTGA. Trimming left V 2 bases short and J 2 bases short, with 9 bases between. As DNA, the CDR3 is TGTGCCAGCAGCTTAGGGGGCGTACAAGAGACCCAGTACTTC. Amino acids: CASSLGGVQETQYF. The full variable domain, rest sourced from reference TRBV7-3 and TRBJ2-5, is GAGVSQTPSNKVTEKGKYVELRCDPISGHTALYWYRQSLGQGPEFLIYFQGTGAADDSGLPNDRFFAVRPEGSVSTLKIQRTERGDSAVYLCASSLGGVQETQYFGPGTRLLVL.

J is TRBJ2-7 and V is TRBV28, with a possible D match to TRBD1 (6 bases). The V gene lost 3 bases and the J gene lost 1 base, with 16 bases spanning the gap. The CDR3 spans 16 residues. The germline V gene encodes CDR1 MDHEN and CDR2 SYDVKM. For the CDR3, the DNA is TGTGCCAGCAGTTTGATCGGGACACTTGTTTCCTACGAGCAGTACTTC. Translated: CASSLIGTLVSYEQYF. Based on the CDR3 plus reference TRBV28 and TRBJ2-7, the full variable domain is DVKVTQSSRYLVKRTGEKVFLECVQDMDHENMFWYRQDPGLGLRLIYFSYDVKMKEKGDIPEGYSVSREKKERFSLILESASTNQTSMYLCASSLIGTLVSYEQYFGPGTRLTVT.